Below, 11 T cell receptor beta chains from the same sample are listed, as sequenced in a study of control samples from healthy donors and cancer patients (dated by TCRdb to the early 2020s). The library came from the immunoSEQ multiplex PCR assay. TCRdb obtained this table from immuneACCESS and retained in-frame rearrangements with V and J assigned. These tables miss some clones; where compared with another copy, unresolved V genes account for less than half of the shortfall, and the remainder is unexplained. This sample comprises about 82,000 clones, around 94% of them detected only once. The ten biggest clones cover roughly 5% of the sample. Sequenced sample: blood. The origin of the receptors is a woman aged 18-29 years in good health.

This chain links TRBV6-5 with TRBJ2-7, with a tentative D call TRBD1 (6 bases). The V gene lost 5 bases and the J gene lost 2 bases, with 13 bases spanning the gap. The CDR3 runs to 14 residues. CDR1 MNHEY and CDR2 SVGAGI come from the germline V gene. CDR3 sequence reads: CASSQTGSTYEQYF. The CDR3 DNA reads TGTGCCAGCAGTCAGACAGGATCCACCTACGAGCAGTACTTC.

The chain recombines TRBV7-9 with TRBJ1-1; no clear D. This CDR3 is 15 amino acids long. V was pared by 0 bases and J by 5 bases, with 13 bases between. In germline, CDR1 is SEHNR, CDR2 FQNEAQ (reference sequence). The CDR3 region is CASSLAGGRSTEAFF. CDR3 nucleotide sequence: TGTGCCAGCAGCTTAGCCGGTGGCCGGAGTACTGAAGCTTTCTTT. The full variable domain, in which reference TRBV7-9 and TRBJ1-1 provide the parts outside the CDR3, is DTGVSQNPRHKITKRGQNVTFRCDPISEHNRLYWYRQTLGQGPEFLTYFQNEAQLEKSRLLSDRFSAERPKGSFSTLEIQRTEQGDSAMYLCASSLAGGRSTEAFFGQGTRLTVV.

V gene TRBV28 combines with J gene TRBJ1-2; TRBD1 is a possible D gene (6 bases). CDR3 length equals 15 residues. From germline, CDR1 is MDHEN and CDR2 SYDVKM. Trimming removed 6 bases from V and 6 bases from J, with 20 bases in between. This CDR3 reads CASRRRGQSTNGYTF. Here the CDR3 DNA reads TGTGCCAGCAGACGGCGTGGACAGTCTACTAATGGCTACACCTTC.

The chain has TRBV7-8 and TRBJ2-5; maybe TRBD1 (5 bases). CDR3 length: 15 amino acids. Per germline, CDR1 SGHVS and CDR2 FQNEAQ. Trimming left V 5 bases short and J 7 bases short, with 20 bases between. CDR3 bases: TGTGCCAGCAGCGCAGACCTCGACCGCCAGGGGACCCAGTACTTC. The encoded protein is CASSADLDRQGTQYF.

The table lists this clone with a count of one. The genes are TRBV5-1 and TRBJ1-5, with 7 bases aligning to TRBD1. Germline V lookup: CDR1 SGHRS, CDR2 YFSETQ. CDR3 size: 14 residues. V shed 2 bases, J shed 7 bases, and the junction held 6 bases outside the gene matches. DNA of the CDR3: TGCGCCAGCAGCTTAGGGGGCTCCGGGCAGCCCCAGCATTTT. It specifies CASSLGGSGQPQHF.

Only one count was recorded for this clone. The chain joins TRBV27 to TRBJ1-4; tentative D call: TRBD1 (6 bases). This CDR3 region has 17 residues. Germline V CDR1 and CDR2: MNHEY, SMNVEV (reference sequence). The V gene lost 3 bases and the J gene lost 7 bases, with 21 bases spanning the gap. For the CDR3, the DNA is TGTGCCAGCAGTTTGGGGGGGCGATTTTCCTTTGCTGAAAAACTGTTTTTT. This sequence encodes CASSLGGRFSFAEKLFF.

The chain employs TRBV2 and TRBJ2-7; TRBD2 matches 9 bases. The CDR3 covers 12 residues. With 7 bases clipped from V and 5 bases from J, the junction kept 3 bases outside the gene matches. Germline V CDR1 and CDR2: SNHLY, FYNNEI. CDR3 in DNA: TGTGCCAGCACTAGCGGGATGGACGAGCAGTACTTC. This translates into CASTSGMDEQYF.

V and J are TRBV12-5 and TRBJ1-4, with 9 bases that match TRBD1. Germline V gives CDR1 LGHNT, CDR2 FRNRAP. This CDR3 is 13 amino acids long. Losses at the gene ends were 9 bases for V and 5 bases for J; bases not matched to a gene: 4. The chain's CDR3 is CASLDRGNEKLFF. CDR3 DNA: TGTGCTAGCCTAGACAGGGGGAATGAAAAACTGTTTTTT.

The rearrangement links TRBV10-3 to TRBJ2-5, with D unresolved. Trimming took 2 bases from V and 3 from J, leaving 7 bases between them. Germline CDR1 and CDR2: ENHRY and SYGVKD. The CDR3 has 13 amino acids. CDR3 protein: CAISERQEETQYF. Here the CDR3 DNA reads TGTGCCATCAGTGAGAGACAAGAAGAGACCCAGTACTTC.

The chain is built from TRBV4-1 and TRBJ2-7; 8 bases line up with TRBD2. Per germline, CDR1 MGHRA and CDR2 YSYEKL. This CDR3 comprises 17 residues. Losses at the gene ends were 0 bases for V and 0 bases for J; bases not matched to a gene: 7. The CDR3 DNA reads as TGCGCCAGCAGCCAAGATCCCGGACTAGCTACCTCCTACGAGCAGTACTTC. Residues: CASSQDPGLATSYEQYF.

The chain is built from TRBV5-6 and TRBJ1-1; weak D call: TRBD1 (5 bases). Between the trimmed V and J ends, which lost 2 bases and 0 bases, there was a span of 14 bases. The germline CDR1 and CDR2 sequences are SGHDT and YYEEEE. CDR3 length equals 16 residues. The CDR3 here is CASSLPQGNLNTEAFF. CDR3 DNA: TGTGCCAGCAGCTTACCGCAGGGCAACTTGAACACTGAAGCTTTCTTT.